What follows are 30 T cell receptor beta chains derived from one specimen sequenced in a study of cytomegalovirus exposure and HLA in healthy donors. With 60 Vbeta and 13 Jbeta primers, the PCR was carried out. Some clones are missing from TCRdb's copy, which holds only in-frame ones; the method was immunoSEQ multiplex PCR. Here the sample spans some 120,000 clones, 15% to 17% being singletons. The material sequenced was PBMCs. Every receptor here comes from a woman aged 18 to 35 in good health and CMV-seronegative.

The gene calls are TRBV29-1 and TRBJ1-1; 8 bases match TRBD1. The junction had 7 bases not matched to a gene; V was cut back by 5 bases and J by 11 bases. From germline, CDR1 is SQVTM and CDR2 ANQGSEA. There are 11 residues in the CDR3. CDR3 residues: CSVSRGLLAFF. In DNA, the CDR3 is TGCAGCGTTTCCAGGGGGCTGCTTGCTTTCTTT.

The genes are TRBV2 and TRBJ2-2, with D tentatively TRBD2 (5 bases). The V gene lost 7 bases and the J gene lost 7 bases, with 16 bases spanning the gap. The CDR3 has 14 amino acids. Germline V CDR1 and CDR2: SNHLY, FYNNEI. The CDR3 sequence: CASTLDNRGGELFF. The CDR3 bases are TGTGCCAGCACCCTAGATAATCGGGGCGGGGAGCTGTTTTTT.

This clone has a handful of counts. This rearrangement joins TRBV5-4 to TRBJ2-1; tentative D call: TRBD1 (8 bases). The CDR3 is made up of 13 amino acids. The germline V gene has CDR1 SGHNT and CDR2 YYREEE (reference sequence). V gave up 4 bases and J gave up 8 bases, with 13 bases separating them. The CDR3 coding sequence is TGTGCCAGCAGCACAGGGGGGAGGGATGAGCAGTTCTTC. It specifies CASSTGGRDEQFF.

This clone was found a few times. This chain joins TRBV7-2 and TRBJ1-2; no clear D. The V end lost 7 bases, the J end lost 1 base, and 10 bases lay between the germline ends. CDR3 length: 13 residues. Germline values: CDR1 SGHTA, CDR2 FQGNSA. CDR3 region: CASTTSFNYGYTF. In nucleotides, the CDR3 is TGTGCCAGCACTACTTCTTTTAACTATGGCTACACCTTC.

This rearrangement joins TRBV28 to TRBJ1-4, with D unclear. This CDR3 is built from 15 residues. Per germline, CDR1 MDHEN and CDR2 SYDVKM. Trimming left V 1 base short and J 1 base short, with 7 bases between. CDR3 loop: CASSLSGETNEKLFF. CDR3 sequence (DNA): TGTGCCAGCAGTTTATCAGGTGAAACTAATGAAAAACTGTTTTTT.

This chain joins TRBV7-8 and TRBJ2-7; 8 positions agree with TRBD2. The J segment lost 2 bases and the V segment lost 4 bases, leaving 7 bases of the junction unmatched. CDR3 length: 15 residues. The germline gives CDR1 SGHVS, CDR2 FQNEAQ. The CDR3 nucleotides read TGTGCCAGCAGCTCAGGACTAGCTGCACCCTACGAGCAGTACTTC. Protein: CASSSGLAAPYEQYF.

V is TRBV28 and J is TRBJ1-1; the D is unclear. Germline CDR1 MDHEN, CDR2 SYDVKM. CDR3 length equals 13 residues. V lost 1 base and J 4 bases, leaving 7 bases between the germline ends. The CDR3 nucleotides read TGTGCCAGCAGTTTATTGGCGGTCACTGAAGCTTTCTTT. Its protein product is CASSLLAVTEAFF.

This clone was seen more than once but under ten times. The gene calls are TRBV7-9 and TRBJ1-2, with D unclear. The CDR3 covers 12 residues. The germline V gene has CDR1 SEHNR and CDR2 FQNEAQ (reference sequence). Trimming left V 5 bases short and J 3 bases short, with 7 bases between. The DNA of the CDR3 is TGTGCCAGCAGCGCCGGAGACTATGGCTACACCTTC. Translated, it gives CASSAGDYGYTF.

This clone has just a few counts. The J gene is TRBJ2-3, the V gene TRBV29-1; D is undetermined. CDR3 length: 14 residues. The V and J ends lost 1 base and 0 bases respectively, with 8 bases between them. Looked up from germline, CDR1 is SQVTM and CDR2 is ANQGSEA. The CDR3 spells CSVEGGRSTDTQYF. The DNA of the CDR3 is TGCAGCGTTGAAGGAGGCCGAAGCACAGATACGCAGTATTTT.

This chain joins TRBV28 and TRBJ1-5; D is unclear. The CDR3 spans 17 residues. The ends were cut back, 7 bases at V and 0 bases at J, with 19 bases in the middle. CDR1 and CDR2 from the germline V gene are MDHEN and SYDVKM. The CDR3 reads CASTEVRLIDSNQPQHF. The CDR3, as DNA: TGTGCCAGCACCGAAGTCCGGTTGATTGATAGCAATCAGCCCCAGCATTTT.

This clone was seen a few times. The chain is built from TRBV4-1 and TRBJ2-2; 7 nucleotides match TRBD1. Trimming at V came to 8 bases and at J to 4 bases, leaving 10 bases not matched to a gene. This CDR3 has 15 residues. CDR1 and CDR2 (germline): MGHRA, YSYEKL. The CDR3 bases are TGCGCCAGCCGGTCACCAGGGGGACGCACCGGGGAGCTGTTTTTT. Its translation: CASRSPGGRTGELFF.

The genes are TRBV6-1 and TRBJ1-4; 10 bases are shared with TRBD1. CDR1 and CDR2 (germline): MNHNS, SASEGT. There are 12 residues in the CDR3. V shed 11 bases, J shed 7 bases, and the junction held 4 bases outside the gene matches. The CDR3 DNA follows: TGTGCCGCTGGGACAGGGGCTGAAAAACTGTTTTTT. This translates into CAAGTGAEKLFF.

The CDR3 loop reads CASSVGAGVATGELFF. CDR3 sequence (DNA): TGTGCCAGCAGCGTAGGGGCGGGAGTGGCCACCGGGGAGCTGTTTTTT. The chain combines TRBV9 with TRBJ2-2, with 7 bases fitting TRBD2. V was pared by 0 bases and J by 4 bases, with 6 bases of the junction left unmatched. Germline V gives CDR1 SGDLS, CDR2 YYNGEE. CDR3 length: 16 residues.

The chain is built from TRBV13 and TRBJ2-3; D is possibly TRBD2 (6 bases). Germline-derived CDR1 and CDR2 are PRHDT and FYEKMQ (reference sequence). This CDR3 spans 15 amino acids. Trimming removed 5 bases at V and 3 bases at J, with 15 bases between. DNA of the CDR3: TGTGCCAGCAGCCCCCGGGGTAGCGGAACAGATACGCAGTATTTT. Protein: CASSPRGSGTDTQYF.

This clone turned up a few times. The rearrangement uses TRBV5-4 and TRBJ1-5; D possibly corresponds to TRBD1 (6 bases). The V gene lost 0 bases and the J gene lost 3 bases, with 10 bases spanning the gap. Germline values: CDR1 SGHNT, CDR2 YYREEE (reference sequence). CDR3 length: 15 amino acids. This CDR3 is CASSLGGQNNQPQHF. The CDR3 region has the DNA TGTGCCAGCAGCTTGGGGGGGCAGAACAATCAGCCCCAGCATTTT.

This sequence joins TRBV2 and TRBJ2-2; 14 bases are a match to TRBD2. Per germline, CDR1 SNHLY and CDR2 FYNNEI. CDR3 length equals 18 residues. Germline trimming cut 0 bases from V and 5 bases from J; bases unmatched to any gene: 5. The CDR3 DNA reads as TGTGCCAGCAGTGAAGCGCACGGGACTAGCGGGAGTACCGGGGAGCTGTTTTTT. Translated: CASSEAHGTSGSTGELFF.

In this sample, this clone turned up a few times. The V gene is TRBV19, the J gene TRBJ2-7; TRBD1 agrees at 10 bases. The J segment lost 3 bases and the V segment lost 6 bases, leaving 8 bases of the junction unmatched. Germline CDR1 is LNHDA and CDR2 is SQIVND (reference sequence). The CDR3 runs to 15 residues. CDR3 protein: CASSPAGQGHYEQYF. The CDR3 bases are TGTGCCAGTAGCCCGGCGGGACAGGGGCACTACGAGCAGTACTTC.

This clone has more than one count but fewer than ten. Other nucleotide sequences from this sample produce the same CDR3. CDR3 residues: CASSPRTGGNEKLFF. CDR3 in DNA: TGTGCCAGCAGCCCCAGGACAGGCGGCAATGAAAAACTGTTTTTT. This chain links TRBV9 with TRBJ1-4, with 7 bases identical to TRBD1. Trimming cost V 4 bases and J 5 bases; bases outside gene matches: 8. This CDR3 has 15 residues. The germline V gene has CDR1 SGDLS and CDR2 YYNGEE.

The chain is built from TRBV4-1 and TRBJ2-2, with 9 positions matching TRBD2. Losses at the gene ends were 4 bases for V and 5 bases for J; bases not matched to a gene: 8. This CDR3 has 16 residues. CDR1 is MGHRA, CDR2 YSYEKL, per germline. The CDR3 nucleotides are TGCGCCAGCAGCCCGGCGGGGGGGCCGGGAACCGGGGAGCTGTTTTTT. It specifies CASSPAGGPGTGELFF.

The chain has TRBV30 and TRBJ2-1; D might be TRBD2 (5 bases). Trimming removed 0 bases at V and 4 bases at J, with 16 bases between. Germline CDR1 is GTSNPN and CDR2 is SVGIG (reference sequence). The CDR3 has 16 residues. As DNA, the CDR3 is TGTGCCTGGAGTGTGTGGGAGTCGGTAGTTTACAATGAGCAGTTCTTC. Encoded protein: CAWSVWESVVYNEQFF.

In its sample, this clone was seen a few times. The chain carries TRBV10-3 and TRBJ2-7; no clear D gene. Per the germline V gene, CDR1 is ENHRY and CDR2 is SYGVKD. With 5 bases removed from V and 6 bases from J, the gap between germline ends came to 14 bases. This CDR3 has 13 amino acids. The CDR3 spells CAISPILKREQYF. As DNA, the CDR3 is TGTGCCATCAGTCCTATACTAAAACGCGAGCAGTACTTC.

The chain links TRBV27 to TRBJ1-2, with D tentatively TRBD1 (5 bases). V shed 7 bases and J shed 5 bases, with 20 bases lying between them. Germline V gene data show CDR1 as MNHEY and CDR2 as SMNVEV (reference sequence). The CDR3 is 15 amino acids. CDR3 in amino acids: CASKSLGGARYGYTF. The CDR3 coding sequence is TGTGCCAGCAAATCTTTAGGAGGGGCGCGGTATGGCTACACCTTC.

This clone was observed a handful of times. This chain connects TRBV19 to TRBJ1-5, with D unresolved. The V end lost 3 bases, the J end lost 5 bases, and 8 bases lay between the germline ends. CDR1 is LNHDA and CDR2 is SQIVND in the germline V gene (reference sequence). This CDR3 spans 13 amino acids. CDR3 nucleotides: TGTGCCAGTAGTATGGGAGGTGATCAGCCCCAGCATTTT. Its protein product is CASSMGGDQPQHF.

This clone was counted only a few times. The rearrangement links TRBV5-1 to TRBJ2-1, with a weak D call TRBD2 (6 bases). CDR1 is SGHRS, CDR2 YFSETQ, per germline. CDR3 size: 15 residues. Trimming took off 5 bases at V and 1 base at J, with 13 bases between the two ends. The DNA for the CDR3 is TGCGCCAGCAGAAGGATGGGGAGGTCCTACAATGAGCAGTTCTTC. Translated: CASRRMGRSYNEQFF.

The chain carries TRBV5-6 and TRBJ2-4, with 9 positions matching TRBD2. The ends lost 4 bases at V and 2 bases at J; junction bases unmatched: 10. This CDR3 region has 17 residues. CDR1 is SGHDT and CDR2 is YYEEEE in the germline V gene. The chain's CDR3 is CASSPTGRGGTKNIQYF. The CDR3 DNA follows: TGTGCCAGCAGCCCGACGGGGCGGGGGGGCACCAAAAACATTCAGTACTTC.

The CDR3 nucleotides read TGTGCCAGCAGCGTAGCCGGGGAGGATTCACCCCTCCACTTT. It codes for CASSVAGEDSPLHF. The J gene is TRBJ1-6, the V gene TRBV9; no clear D. V gave up 0 bases and J gave up 8 bases, with 9 bases separating them. Germline loops: CDR1 SGDLS, CDR2 YYNGEE. CDR3 length equals 14 residues.

This clone occurred a few times. The rearrangement joins TRBV4-2 to TRBJ2-3; 11 bases agree with TRBD2. Germline V gene lookup returns CDR1 LGHNA and CDR2 YNFKEQ. The CDR3 is 16 amino acids. Trimming cost V 4 bases and J 2 bases; bases outside gene matches: 5. DNA for the CDR3: TGTGCCAGCAGCCCCAGACTAGCGGGAACCACAGATACGCAGTATTTT. Encoded protein: CASSPRLAGTTDTQYF.

J is TRBJ2-5 and V is TRBV27, with a possible D match to TRBD2 (7 bases). From germline, CDR1 is MNHEY and CDR2 SMNVEV (reference sequence). This CDR3 region has 14 residues. V lost 2 bases and J 1 base, leaving 8 bases between the germline ends. This chain's CDR3 is CASSLGGAQETQYF. In DNA, the CDR3 is TGTGCCAGCAGTTTAGGGGGGGCCCAAGAGACCCAGTACTTC.

Here the CDR3 reads CASSLGGTHEQYF. For the CDR3, the DNA is TGTGCCAGCAGCCTTGGGGGGACCCACGAGCAGTACTTC. The chain is built from TRBV7-3 and TRBJ2-7, with D maybe TRBD2 (6 bases). Trimming stripped 5 bases from V and 5 bases from J, with 13 bases between. The V gene's germline CDR1 is SGHTA and CDR2 FQGTGA. CDR3 size: 13 residues.

A few counts support this clone. This chain uses TRBV27 with TRBJ2-7, with 7 positions matching TRBD2. CDR3 length equals 15 residues. Per the germline V gene, CDR1 is MNHEY and CDR2 is SMNVEV (reference sequence). J was trimmed by 6 bases and V by 5 bases; bases with no gene match: 13. The CDR3 DNA reads TGTGCCAGCAGTCATACGCGCGGGAGAGCGGGCGAGCAGTACTTC. This gives the protein CASSHTRGRAGEQYF.